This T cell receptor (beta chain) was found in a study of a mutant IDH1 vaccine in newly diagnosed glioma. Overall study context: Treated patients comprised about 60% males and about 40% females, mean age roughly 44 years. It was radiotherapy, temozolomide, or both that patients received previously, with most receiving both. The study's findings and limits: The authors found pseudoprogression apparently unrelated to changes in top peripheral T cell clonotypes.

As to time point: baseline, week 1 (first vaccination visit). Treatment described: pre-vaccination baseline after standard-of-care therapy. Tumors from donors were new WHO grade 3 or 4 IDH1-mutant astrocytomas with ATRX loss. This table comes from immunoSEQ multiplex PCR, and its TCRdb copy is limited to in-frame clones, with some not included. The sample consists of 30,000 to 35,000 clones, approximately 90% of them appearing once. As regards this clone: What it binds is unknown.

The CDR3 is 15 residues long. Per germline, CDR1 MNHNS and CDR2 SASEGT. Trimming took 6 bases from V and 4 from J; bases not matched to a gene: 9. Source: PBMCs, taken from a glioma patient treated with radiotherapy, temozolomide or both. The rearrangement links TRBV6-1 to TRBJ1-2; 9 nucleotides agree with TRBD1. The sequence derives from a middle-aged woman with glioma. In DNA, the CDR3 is TGTGCCAGCAGAAACAGGGGGCGAGTGGTCTATGGCTACACCTTC. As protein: CASRNRGRVVYGYTF.